A single TCR beta chain is shown here with its context. Its antigen target is currently unknown. It has no much larger one-base neighbor in the sample; base qualities were not kept. Libraries came from 5' RACE. The reads were generated on a NextSeq 500. In the TCR library protocol, a unique molecular identifier was attached to each TCR cDNA molecule so that PCR and sequencing errors could be corrected. Concerning the study's data processing: TCR identification, UMI-based error correction and CDR3 extraction were all carried out with Decombinator tools. TCRs above a frequency of 2 per 1,000, corresponding to the top 1% of the tumor frequency distribution, were defined as expanded. Renyi diversity was calculated using the R vegan package after each repertoire was subsampled 100 times to 5,000 TCRs. CDR3 similarity networks were built from amino acid triplet string-kernel similarity, connecting CDR3s with pairwise similarity above 0.82. The public sequencing data were trimmed at Q25 with fastp and processed into clonotypes with MiXCR by TCRdb, which kept only in-frame beta chains. Every entry covers one CDR3 protein and lists the most common genes and DNA from its rows. What appears here as the V and J calls and clone size reflects TCRdb's work, not the paper's. A total of around 40,000 distinct CDR3 sequences appear in this sample, around 5.2% of them only once. Around 25% of the sample is taken by the ten largest.

These data come from a study of spatial heterogeneity in lung cancer (dated 2019 in TCRdb). For the study in its entirety: Beta-chain transcripts were consistently detected in greater numbers than alpha-chain transcripts, which likely reflects a higher abundance of beta-chain transcripts. In the raw uncorrected reads, each unique combination of TCR and UMI appeared on average more than ten times. TCR alpha and beta repertoires were quantitatively compared across multiple tumor regions, matched nontumor lung and blood in non-small cell lung cancer. Both alpha and beta chains were TCR-sequenced in samples taken at surgery, namely 220 tumor regions, more than 62 matched nontumor lung samples and over 55 PBMC samples. Nonsynonymous mutation counts, determined by whole-exome sequencing of tumor tissue, were related to features of the TCR repertoire. General findings and caveats noted by the study authors: Additional single-cell paired TCR alpha and beta sequencing was considered necessary to confirm, at a functional level, the hypothesis that regional TCRs recognize regional mutations. Ubiquitous expanded tumor TCRs were found in blood more often at tumor resection than at routine follow-up.

Spanning cysteine to phenylalanine, the CDR3 consists of 14 amino acids. CDR3 DNA is the only sequence kept; it has 42 bases, read in frame from the first base. At the junction V is shortened by 2 bases and J by 1 base, with 7 bases in between. Sample time point, as interpreted from the label and publication: sample taken at primary tumor resection. For TCR sequencing, whole RNA was extracted from tumor and nontumor lung tissue, or from cryopreserved PBMC samples, and no cell sorting was done. The donors were more than 60 patients from the lung TRACERx cohort who had early-stage, untreated non-small cell lung cancer. Patients were selected for TCR sequencing only if sufficient RNA was available from at least two tumor regions.

The material was PBMCs, obtained at surgery. The clonotype was recovered from a female donor with early-stage non-small cell lung cancer. Recombination joined TRBV12-3 or TRBV12-4 with TRBJ2-3, with no D gene named confidently. CDR3 region: CASSLSVGTDTQYF. The nucleotide sequence reads as follows: TGTGCCAGCAGTTTAAGTGTAGGCACAGATACGCAGTATTTT.